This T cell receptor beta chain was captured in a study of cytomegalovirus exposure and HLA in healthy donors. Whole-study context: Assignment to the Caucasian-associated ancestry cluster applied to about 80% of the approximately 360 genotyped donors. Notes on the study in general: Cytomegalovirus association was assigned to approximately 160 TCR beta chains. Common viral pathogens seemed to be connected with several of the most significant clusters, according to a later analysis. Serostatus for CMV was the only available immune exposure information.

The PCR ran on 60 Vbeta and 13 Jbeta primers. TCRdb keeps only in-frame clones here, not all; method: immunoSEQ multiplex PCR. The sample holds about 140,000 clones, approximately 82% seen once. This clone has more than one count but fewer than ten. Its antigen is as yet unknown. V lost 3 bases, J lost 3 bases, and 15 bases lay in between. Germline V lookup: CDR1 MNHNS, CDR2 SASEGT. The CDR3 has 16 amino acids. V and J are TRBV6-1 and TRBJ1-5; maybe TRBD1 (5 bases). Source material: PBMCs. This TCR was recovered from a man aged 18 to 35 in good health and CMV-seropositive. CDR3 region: CASSDTGDGLNQPQHF. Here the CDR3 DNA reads TGTGCCAGCAGTGATACGGGGGACGGTCTCAATCAGCCCCAGCATTTT.